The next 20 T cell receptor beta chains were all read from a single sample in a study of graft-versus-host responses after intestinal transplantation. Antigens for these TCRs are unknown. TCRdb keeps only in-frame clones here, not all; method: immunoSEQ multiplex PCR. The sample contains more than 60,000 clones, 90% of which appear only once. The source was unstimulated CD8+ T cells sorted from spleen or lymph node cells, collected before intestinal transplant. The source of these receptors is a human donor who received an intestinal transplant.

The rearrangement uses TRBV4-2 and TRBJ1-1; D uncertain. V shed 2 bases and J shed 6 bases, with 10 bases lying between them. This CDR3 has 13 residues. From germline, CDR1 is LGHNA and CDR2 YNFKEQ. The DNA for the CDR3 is TGTGCCAGCAGCCAAAAGGTTAGCGCTGAAGCTTTCTTT. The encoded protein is CASSQKVSAEAFF.

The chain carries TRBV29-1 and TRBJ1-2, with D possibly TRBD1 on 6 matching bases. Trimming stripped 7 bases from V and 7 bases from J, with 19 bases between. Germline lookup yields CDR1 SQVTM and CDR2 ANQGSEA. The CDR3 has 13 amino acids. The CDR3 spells CSATQQGVGGYTF. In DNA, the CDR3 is TGCAGCGCCACCCAACAGGGAGTAGGTGGCTACACCTTC.

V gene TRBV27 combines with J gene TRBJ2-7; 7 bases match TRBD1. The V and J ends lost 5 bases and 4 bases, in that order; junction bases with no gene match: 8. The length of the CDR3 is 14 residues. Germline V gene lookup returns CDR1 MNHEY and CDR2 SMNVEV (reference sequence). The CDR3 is CASSQPGTAYEQYF. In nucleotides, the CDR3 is TGTGCCAGCAGTCAACCCGGGACAGCATACGAGCAGTACTTC.

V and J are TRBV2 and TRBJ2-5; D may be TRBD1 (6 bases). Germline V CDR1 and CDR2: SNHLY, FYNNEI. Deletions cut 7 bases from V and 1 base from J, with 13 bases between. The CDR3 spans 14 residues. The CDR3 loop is CASKGDRSQETQYF. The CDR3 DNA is TGTGCCAGCAAGGGGGACCGAAGCCAAGAGACCCAGTACTTC.

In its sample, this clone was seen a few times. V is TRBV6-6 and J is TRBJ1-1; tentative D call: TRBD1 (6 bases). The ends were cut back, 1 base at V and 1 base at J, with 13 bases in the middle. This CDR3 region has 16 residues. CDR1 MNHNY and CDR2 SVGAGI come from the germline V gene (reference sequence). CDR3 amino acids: CASSYLHQQGNTEAFF. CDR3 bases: TGTGCCAGCAGTTACTTGCACCAACAGGGGAACACTGAAGCTTTCTTT.

The CDR3, as DNA: TGTGCCAGCGATGTCGGCTCCTACGAGCAGTACTTC. This gives the protein CASDVGSYEQYF. The V and J genes are TRBV7-9 and TRBJ2-7; D is unclear. Germline V gene lookup returns CDR1 SEHNR and CDR2 FQNEAQ (reference sequence). Trimming took off 8 bases at V and 0 bases at J, with 8 bases between the two ends. The CDR3 spans 12 residues.

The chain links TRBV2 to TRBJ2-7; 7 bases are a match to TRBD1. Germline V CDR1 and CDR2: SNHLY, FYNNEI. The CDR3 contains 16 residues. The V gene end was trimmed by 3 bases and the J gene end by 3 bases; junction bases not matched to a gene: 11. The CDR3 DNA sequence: TGTGCCAGCAGTGACGCCGAGGGACAGAATTACTACGAGCAGTACTTC. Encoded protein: CASSDAEGQNYYEQYF.

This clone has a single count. In DNA form, the CDR3 reads TGCGCCAGCAGTGAGTCAACCCTGGACAGCTCCTACGAGCAGTACTTC. Translation gives CASSESTLDSSYEQYF. This chain connects TRBV10-1 to TRBJ2-7, with D tentatively TRBD1 (6 bases). CDR1 is WNHNN and CDR2 is SYGVQD in the germline V gene (reference sequence). Trimming stripped 0 bases from V and 0 bases from J, with 12 bases between. CDR3 size: 16 residues.

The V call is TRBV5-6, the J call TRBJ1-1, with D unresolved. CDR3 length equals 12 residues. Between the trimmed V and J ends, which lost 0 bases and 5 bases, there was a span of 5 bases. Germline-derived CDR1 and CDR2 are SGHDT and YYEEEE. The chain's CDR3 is CASSLGRTEAFF. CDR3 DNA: TGTGCCAGCAGCTTGGGGAGGACTGAAGCTTTCTTT.

CDR3 DNA sequence: TGTGCCACCAGCAGAGATCGAGGAACAGATACGCAGTATTTT. Translated, it gives CATSRDRGTDTQYF. This chain connects TRBV15 to TRBJ2-3; D is uncertain. Trimming took off 0 bases at V and 3 bases at J, with 7 bases between the two ends. Germline V gene sequence: CDR1 LNHNV, CDR2 YYDKDF (reference sequence). The CDR3 sequence is 14 residues long.

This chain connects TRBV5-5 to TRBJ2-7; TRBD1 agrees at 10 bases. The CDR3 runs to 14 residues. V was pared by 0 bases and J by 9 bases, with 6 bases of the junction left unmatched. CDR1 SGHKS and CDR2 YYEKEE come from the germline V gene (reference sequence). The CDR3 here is CASSLVGQGFGQYF. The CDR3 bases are TGTGCCAGCAGCTTGGTGGGACAGGGGTTCGGGCAGTACTTC.

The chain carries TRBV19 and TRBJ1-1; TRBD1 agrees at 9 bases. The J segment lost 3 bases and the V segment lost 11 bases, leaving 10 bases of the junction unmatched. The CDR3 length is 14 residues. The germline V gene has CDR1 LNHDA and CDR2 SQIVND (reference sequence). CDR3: CASRTGATDTEAFF. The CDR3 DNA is TGTGCCTCCAGGACAGGGGCTACGGACACTGAAGCTTTCTTT.

DNA of the CDR3: TGTGCCAGCAACGACAGGGGGCGAGAGACCCAGTACTTC. Amino acids: CASNDRGRETQYF. The chain uses TRBV27 and TRBJ2-5, with TRBD1 matching over 10 bases. V lost 7 bases, J lost 4 bases, and 3 bases stayed unmatched. Per the germline V gene, CDR1 is MNHEY and CDR2 is SMNVEV (reference sequence). The CDR3 length is 13 residues.

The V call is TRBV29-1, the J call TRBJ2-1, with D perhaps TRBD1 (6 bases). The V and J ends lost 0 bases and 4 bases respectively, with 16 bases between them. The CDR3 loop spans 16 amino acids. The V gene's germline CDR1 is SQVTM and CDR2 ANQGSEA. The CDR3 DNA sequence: TGCAGCGTTGAAGATGAAGGCCAGGGGTCTTACAATGAGCAGTTCTTC. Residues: CSVEDEGQGSYNEQFF.

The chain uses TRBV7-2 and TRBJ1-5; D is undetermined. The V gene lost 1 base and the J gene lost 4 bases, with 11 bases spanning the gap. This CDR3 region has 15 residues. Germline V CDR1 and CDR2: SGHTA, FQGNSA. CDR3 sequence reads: CASSLVGPGNQPQHF. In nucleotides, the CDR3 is TGTGCCAGCAGCTTAGTTGGGCCTGGTAATCAGCCCCAGCATTTT.

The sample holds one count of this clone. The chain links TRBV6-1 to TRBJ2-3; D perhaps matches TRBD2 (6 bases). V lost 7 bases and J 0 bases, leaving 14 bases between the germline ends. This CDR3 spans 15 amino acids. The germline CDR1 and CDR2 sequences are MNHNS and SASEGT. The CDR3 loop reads CASNGGVASTDTQYF. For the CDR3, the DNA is TGTGCCAGCAATGGCGGGGTCGCTAGCACAGATACGCAGTATTTT.

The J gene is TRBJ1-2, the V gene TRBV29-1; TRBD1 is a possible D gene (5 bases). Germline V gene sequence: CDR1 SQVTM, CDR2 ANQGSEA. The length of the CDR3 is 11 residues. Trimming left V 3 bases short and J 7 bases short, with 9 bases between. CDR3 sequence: CSVERRGGYTF. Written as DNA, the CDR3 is TGCAGCGTTGAGAGAAGGGGTGGCTACACCTTC.

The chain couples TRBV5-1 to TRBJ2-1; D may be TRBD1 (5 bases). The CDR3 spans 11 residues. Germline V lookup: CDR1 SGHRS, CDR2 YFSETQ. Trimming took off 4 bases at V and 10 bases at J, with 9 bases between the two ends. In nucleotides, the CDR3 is TGCGCCAGCAGCGCCCCAGGGGAGCAGTTCTTC. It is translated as CASSAPGEQFF.

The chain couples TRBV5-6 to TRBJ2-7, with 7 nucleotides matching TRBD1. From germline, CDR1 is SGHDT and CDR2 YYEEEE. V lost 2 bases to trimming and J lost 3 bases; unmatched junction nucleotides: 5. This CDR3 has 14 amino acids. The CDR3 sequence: CASSFGQAIYEQYF. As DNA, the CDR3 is TGTGCCAGCAGCTTCGGACAGGCAATCTACGAGCAGTACTTC. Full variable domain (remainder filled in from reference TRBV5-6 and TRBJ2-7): DAGVTQSPTHLIKTRGQQVTLRCSPKSGHDTVSWYQQALGQGPQFIFQYYEEEERQRGNFPDRFSGHQFPNYSSELNVNALLLGDSALYLCASSFGQAIYEQYFGPGTRLTVT.

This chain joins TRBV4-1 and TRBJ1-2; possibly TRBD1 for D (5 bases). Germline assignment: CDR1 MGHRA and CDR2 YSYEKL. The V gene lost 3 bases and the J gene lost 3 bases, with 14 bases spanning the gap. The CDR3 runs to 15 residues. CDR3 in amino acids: CASSHSRGADYGYTF. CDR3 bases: TGCGCCAGCAGCCACAGCCGCGGGGCGGACTATGGCTACACCTTC.